This is a list of T cell receptor beta chains from one sample in a study of early T cells in non-severe SARS-CoV-2 infection. TCRdb re-derived calls from the 5' RACE reads in MiXCR, one entry per CDR3 protein. The sample carries approximately 30,000 distinct CDR3 sequences, approximately 4.3% recorded once. Sequencing used whole blood. These receptors were obtained from an adult who was a healthcare worker with PCR-confirmed SARS-CoV-2 infection or an uninfected control (not recorded which). The CDR3 runs from the conserved cysteine through the conserved F or W. The order of the fields is D gene, J gene, clone size, V gene, CDR3 protein, CDR3 DNA. A D gene is named only where the DNA matches it firmly. Expanded clones are given a class, and other clones once, few, many or no size at all.

>.|TRBJ2-1|many|TRBV7-8
CASSLDGVYNEQFF
TGTGCCAGCAGCTTGGACGGAGTCTACAATGAGCAGTTCTTC
>.|TRBJ2-7|many|TRBV6-2/TRBV6-3
CASSSFPILEQYF
TGTGCCAGCAGCTCCTTTCCCATCCTCGAGCAGTACTTC
>.|TRBJ2-3|.|TRBV15
CATSTRFTDTQYF
TGTGCCACCAGCACCCGTTTCACAGATACGCAGTATTTT
>TRBD1|TRBJ2-5|few|TRBV18
CASSPPGQGSETQYF
TGTGCCAGCTCACCACCGGGACAGGGGAGTGAGACCCAGTACTTC
>.|TRBJ2-7|many|TRBV19
CASSGRLQTYEQYF
TGTGCCAGTAGTGGGAGACTCCAGACCTACGAGCAGTACTTC
>.|TRBJ2-1|many|TRBV4-1
CASSQEQAILTSYNEQFF
TGCGCCAGCAGCCAAGAACAGGCCATACTCACCTCCTACAATGAGCAGTTCTTC
>.|TRBJ2-7|many|TRBV28
CASSSSGQRFYEQYF
.
>.|TRBJ1-4|many|TRBV28
CASSSPIRVPNEKLFF
TGTGCCAGCAGTTCCCCGATCCGGGTACCTAATGAAAAACTGTTTTTT
>TRBD1|TRBJ1-5|many|TRBV7-9
CASSSQGDQPQHF
TGTGCCAGCAGCTCTCAGGGGGATCAGCCCCAGCATTTT
>.|TRBJ2-7|many|TRBV9
CASSVGQSYEQYF
TGTGCCAGCAGCGTAGGACAGTCCTACGAGCAGTACTTC
>TRBD1|TRBJ1-1|many|TRBV29-1
CSVVKDRGINTEAFF
TGCAGCGTAGTAAAGGACAGGGGGATAAACACTGAAGCTTTCTTT
>.|TRBJ1-6|many|TRBV2
CASSRGGPRRDNSPLHF
TGTGCCAGCAGTCGGGGCGGGCCACGAAGAGATAATTCACCCCTCCACTTT
>.|TRBJ2-1|many|TRBV7-2
CASSLEQGGYNEQFF
TGTGCCAGCAGCTTAGAACAGGGTGGGTACAATGAGCAGTTCTTC
>.|TRBJ1-4|many|TRBV6-1
CASSVVDELFF
TGTGCCAGCAGTGTTGTGGATGAACTGTTTTTT
>TRBD2|TRBJ2-7|many|TRBV28
CASSPTSGRTYEQYF
TGTGCCAGCAGCCCGACTAGCGGGAGGACCTACGAGCAGTACTTC
>TRBD2|TRBJ2-5|many|TRBV28
CASTRTSGGQETQYF
TGTGCCAGCACCAGGACTAGCGGGGGTCAAGAGACCCAGTACTTC
>.|TRBJ1-1|few|TRBV3-1
CASSQDRTEAFF
TGTGCCAGCAGCCAAGATCGCACTGAAGCTTTCTTT
>TRBD2|TRBJ2-3|.|TRBV3-1
CASSQELAGGLTDTQYF
TGTGCCAGCAGCCAAGAGCTAGCGGGAGGGTTGACAGATACGCAGTATTTT
>.|TRBJ2-7|many|TRBV7-8
CASSWRGTITYEQYF
TGTGCCAGCAGCTGGCGGGGGACAATTACCTACGAGCAGTACTTC
>.|TRBJ2-5|many|TRBV12-3/TRBV12-4
CASSLKAAGRETQYF
TGTGCCAGCAGTTTAAAGGCGGCAGGGAGAGAGACCCAGTACTTC
>.|TRBJ2-5|many|TRBV27
CASSTRYQETQYF
TGTGCCAGCAGTACGAGGTACCAAGAGACCCAGTACTTC
>.|TRBJ2-5|many|TRBV19
CASSTREETQYF
TGTGCCAGTAGTACCAGGGAAGAGACCCAGTACTTC
>.|TRBJ2-7|few|TRBV6-1
CASSPPSYEQYF
TGTGCCAGCAGTCCACCCTCCTACGAGCAGTACTTC
>.|TRBJ1-6|many|TRBV28
CASSLDGLGSPLHF
TGTGCCAGCAGTTTAGACGGCTTGGGTTCACCCCTCCACTTT
>.|TRBJ2-3|many|TRBV27
CASSSYFRGRTDTQYF
TGTGCCAGCAGTTCCTACTTCAGAGGGAGGACAGATACGCAGTATTTT
>.|TRBJ2-7|many|TRBV18
CASSPNEFGPSSYEQYF
TGTGCCAGCTCACCAAACGAATTCGGGCCCTCCTCCTACGAGCAGTACTTC
>.|TRBJ2-3|many|TRBV20-1
CSARPAGLRGTDTQYF
TGCAGTGCTAGACCCGCGGGGCTAAGGGGCACAGATACGCAGTATTTT
>TRBD2|TRBJ2-3|medium-sized|TRBV29-1
CSVGLAVSTDTQYF
TGCAGCGTTGGACTAGCGGTCAGCACAGATACGCAGTATTTT
>TRBD1|TRBJ1-4|many|TRBV5-6
CASSRGQGMEKLFF
TGTGCCAGCAGCCGCGGACAGGGCATGGAAAAACTGTTTTTT
>.|TRBJ2-7|many|TRBV13
CASSEAQFRDTKEQYF
TGTGCCAGCAGCGAGGCGCAGTTTCGGGACACTAAGGAGCAGTACTTC
>.|TRBJ2-7|many|TRBV3-1
CASSQNLATEQYF
TGTGCCAGCAGCCAGAATCTAGCGACAGAGCAGTACTTC
>TRBD1|TRBJ1-5|many|TRBV12-3/TRBV12-4
CASSSDRAYLSNQPQHF
TGTGCCAGCAGTTCCGACAGGGCTTACCTTAGCAATCAGCCCCAGCATTTT